This entry lists 16 T cell receptor beta chains sequenced from one sample in a study of blood T cell repertoires in COVID-19. The data were produced by immunoSEQ multiplex PCR, yet TCRdb's version contains in-frame clones alone and is incomplete. The sample lists 130,000 or so clones, 85% to 90% occurring once. Sequences were obtained from peripheral blood. The receptor source for this set is an older woman with acute or convalescent COVID-19.

V gene TRBV24-1 combines with J gene TRBJ2-3; TRBD1 aligns across 9 bases. Germline CDR1 KGHDR, CDR2 SFDVKD. V gave up 2 bases and J gave up 1 base; unmatched junction bases: 6. The CDR3 is 17 amino acids. DNA of the CDR3: TGTGCCACCAGTGATTCGAGACAGGGGGATCGCACAGATACGCAGTATTTT. The encoded protein is CATSDSRQGDRTDTQYF.

This clone was seen once. The rearrangement uses TRBV2 and TRBJ1-6, with D possibly matching TRBD1 (6 bases). CDR3 length: 14 residues. Germline assignment: CDR1 SNHLY and CDR2 FYNNEI. V was trimmed by 9 bases and J by 9 bases, leaving 18 bases between them. CDR3 region: CARAGGAISSPLHF. CDR3 DNA sequence: TGTGCCAGGGCGGGGGGGGCAATTAGTTCACCCCTCCACTTT.

The rearrangement joins TRBV28 to TRBJ2-5; 14 positions agree with TRBD2. Looked up from germline, CDR1 is MDHEN and CDR2 is SYDVKM. The CDR3 runs to 15 residues. The ends lost 6 bases at V and 4 bases at J; junction bases unmatched: 4. Written as DNA, the CDR3 is TGTGCCAGCAGCCTCGGGACTAGCGGGGGAGAGACCCAGTACTTC. This encodes CASSLGTSGGETQYF. The full variable domain, its missing parts supplied by reference TRBV28 and TRBJ2-5, is DVKVTQSSRYLVKRTGEKVFLECVQDMDHENMFWYRQDPGLGLRLIYFSYDVKMKEKGDIPEGYSVSREKKERFSLILESASTNQTSMYLCASSLGTSGGETQYFGPGTRLLVL.

CDR3 in amino acids: CASSGPGLGNQPQHF. For the CDR3, the DNA is TGTGCCAGCAGTGGGCCGGGTTTGGGCAATCAGCCCCAGCATTTT. This sequence joins TRBV2 and TRBJ1-5; D is undetermined. Germline V gene data show CDR1 as SNHLY and CDR2 as FYNNEI. The CDR3 consists of 15 residues. V gave up 4 bases and J gave up 2 bases, with 12 bases separating them.

This clone showed up just once. The V and J genes are TRBV7-9 and TRBJ1-2; D call uncertain. V lost 5 bases and J 0 bases, leaving 10 bases between the germline ends. The CDR3 totals 14 residues. CDR1 is SEHNR and CDR2 is FQNEAQ in the germline V gene (reference sequence). CDR3 residues: CASSPQAPNYGYTF. DNA of the CDR3: TGTGCCAGCAGCCCCCAGGCTCCTAACTATGGCTACACCTTC.

This sequence joins TRBV6-2 or TRBV6-3 and TRBJ2-5, with D maybe TRBD2 (5 bases). Germline V gene data show CDR1 as MNHEY and CDR2 as SVGEGT. This CDR3 is 14 amino acids long. V lost 4 bases and J 4 bases, leaving 13 bases between the germline ends. The CDR3 reads CASSSGGATETQYF. The CDR3, as DNA: TGTGCCAGCAGTTCCGGAGGAGCCACAGAGACCCAGTACTTC.

V gene TRBV30 combines with J gene TRBJ1-1; D gene ambiguous. CDR1 is GTSNPN and CDR2 is SVGIG in the germline V gene (reference sequence). This CDR3 comprises 15 residues. Trimming stripped 5 bases from V and 1 base from J, with 17 bases between. CDR3 sequence reads: CAWGGLLPKNTEAFF. CDR3 bases: TGTGCCTGGGGAGGACTACTTCCAAAGAACACTGAAGCTTTCTTT.

The rearrangement links TRBV6-2 or TRBV6-3 to TRBJ2-4; maybe TRBD2 (6 bases). Germline assignment: CDR1 MNHEY and CDR2 SVGEGT. The CDR3 is 18 amino acids. Trimming shortened V by 6 bases and J by 1 base, and 22 bases separated the two germline ends. CDR3 in amino acids: CASSDGTGGPNAKNIQYF. The CDR3 DNA is TGTGCCAGCAGCGACGGGACTGGCGGCCCGAACGCCAAAAACATTCAGTACTTC.

The chain uses TRBV11-2 and TRBJ2-1; possible D gene TRBD1, 6 bases. CDR3 length: 14 residues. Trimming took off 0 bases at V and 10 bases at J, with 13 bases between the two ends. Germline CDR1 reads SGHAT; CDR2 reads FQNNGV. Here the CDR3 DNA reads TGTGCCAGCAGCTTAGATAGGGGGAGCGAAGAGCAGTTCTTC. This gives the protein CASSLDRGSEEQFF.

The chain links TRBV14 to TRBJ2-7, with D perhaps matching TRBD2 (7 bases). This CDR3 spans 17 amino acids. Trimming left V 5 bases short and J 0 bases short, with 20 bases between. Germline CDR1 and CDR2: SGHDN and FVKESK. Here the CDR3 reads CASSKGGGGVHSYEQYF. The CDR3 region has the DNA TGTGCCAGCAGCAAGGGCGGAGGGGGGGTCCACTCCTACGAGCAGTACTTC. The full variable domain, its missing parts supplied by reference TRBV14 and TRBJ2-7, is EAGVTQFPSHSVIEKGQTVTLRCDPISGHDNLYWYRRVMGKEIKFLLHFVKESKQDESGMPNNRFLAERTGGTYSTLKVQPAELEDSGVYFCASSKGGGGVHSYEQYFGPGTRLTVT.

The rearrangement uses TRBV28 and TRBJ1-2; the D gene is possibly TRBD1 (6 bases). Germline V CDR1 and CDR2: MDHEN, SYDVKM. Trimming removed 8 bases from V and 4 bases from J, with 14 bases in between. This CDR3 contains 13 residues. CDR3 residues: CASGYRVSYGYTF. CDR3 bases: TGTGCCAGCGGATACAGGGTTTCCTATGGCTACACCTTC.

The chain combines TRBV10-3 with TRBJ2-1; possibly TRBD2 for D (5 bases). Trimming removed 8 bases at V and 6 bases at J, with 11 bases between. This CDR3 is built from 12 residues. The germline V gene encodes CDR1 ENHRY and CDR2 SYGVKD. As DNA, the CDR3 is TGTGCCATCCGGACTGATCGCAATGAGCAGTTCTTC. Its protein is CAIRTDRNEQFF.

The gene calls are TRBV24-1 and TRBJ2-5; 7 bases are shared with TRBD1. The CDR3 totals 13 residues. Trimming took 7 bases from V and 5 from J; bases not matched to a gene: 6. Germline lookup yields CDR1 KGHDR and CDR2 SFDVKD. CDR3 in DNA: TGTGCCACCAGAGGACAGGTGGGGGAGACCCAGTACTTC. Translating it yields CATRGQVGETQYF.

J is TRBJ2-7 and V is TRBV6-5; 7 positions agree with TRBD2. The CDR3 has 14 residues. In germline, CDR1 is MNHEY, CDR2 SVGAGI. V lost 2 bases, J lost 3 bases, and 4 bases stayed unmatched. The CDR3 loop is CASSYARGVYEQYF. In DNA form, the CDR3 reads TGTGCCAGCAGTTACGCACGGGGGGTCTACGAGCAGTACTTC.

The chain combines TRBV29-1 with TRBJ2-1; D is possibly TRBD2 (5 bases). CDR3 length: 12 residues. V was shortened by 7 bases and J by 8 bases, with 15 bases between the two germline ends. CDR1 and CDR2 from the germline V gene are SQVTM and ANQGSEA. The CDR3 sequence: CSGAPTGYEQFF. CDR3 nucleotide sequence: TGCAGCGGAGCCCCGACGGGATATGAGCAGTTCTTC.

V is TRBV2 and J is TRBJ1-1; TRBD1 is a possible D gene (6 bases). Trimming removed 8 bases at V and 6 bases at J, with 19 bases between. CDR3 length: 14 residues. Germline V gene sequence: CDR1 SNHLY, CDR2 FYNNEI. The CDR3 region is CASADYRAGAEAFF. In nucleotides, the CDR3 is TGTGCCAGCGCCGATTATAGGGCAGGGGCTGAAGCTTTCTTT.